Given below is one T cell receptor beta chain in context. Method: immunoSEQ multiplex PCR; TCRdb's copy keeps in-frame clones and lacks some. The repertoire includes around 84,000 clones, around nine tenths of them detected once, and roughly 7.7% sits in the top ten. This sample was included in a study of identifying expanded T cells in peripheral blood. Germline V gene data show CDR1 as WNHNN and CDR2 as SYGVQD (reference sequence). With 4 bases removed from V and 7 bases from J, the gap between germline ends came to 13 bases. The CDR3 length is 13 residues. V gene TRBV10-1 combines with J gene TRBJ2-5; D is unclear. Source material: blood. The TCR comes from a person aged 18-69 years in good health. The CDR3 DNA follows: TGCGCCAGCAGTGGATCCCTCCTAGGGACCCAGTACTTC. As protein: CASSGSLLGTQYF.